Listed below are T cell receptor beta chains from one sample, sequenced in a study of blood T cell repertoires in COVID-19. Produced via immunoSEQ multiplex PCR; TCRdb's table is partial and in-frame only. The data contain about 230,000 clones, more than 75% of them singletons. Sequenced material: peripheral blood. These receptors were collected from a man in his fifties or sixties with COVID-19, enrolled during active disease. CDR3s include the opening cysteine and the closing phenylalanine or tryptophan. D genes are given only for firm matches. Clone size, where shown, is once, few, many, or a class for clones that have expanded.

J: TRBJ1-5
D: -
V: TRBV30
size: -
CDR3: CAWSERAGIQPQHF
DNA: TGTGCCTGGAGTGAGCGGGCAGGGATCCAGCCCCAGCATTTT

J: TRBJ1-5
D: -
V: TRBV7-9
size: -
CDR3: CASSRGDQPQHF
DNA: TGTGCCAGCAGTCGGGGGGATCAGCCCCAGCATTTT

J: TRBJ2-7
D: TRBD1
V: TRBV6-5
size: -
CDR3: CAVRDRVLSYEQYF
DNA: TGTGCCGTCAGGGACAGGGTTTTATCCTACGAGCAGTACTTC

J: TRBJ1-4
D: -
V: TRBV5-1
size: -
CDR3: CASSLGQGMGEKLFF
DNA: TGCGCCAGCAGCTTGGGTCAGGGTATGGGGGAAAAACTGTTTTTT

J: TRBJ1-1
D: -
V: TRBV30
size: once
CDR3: CAWSYQGNTEAFF
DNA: TGTGCCTGGAGTTACCAGGGAAACACTGAAGCTTTCTTT

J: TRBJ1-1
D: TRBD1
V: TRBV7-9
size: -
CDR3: CASSWTGRSTEAFF
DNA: TGTGCCAGCAGCTGGACAGGGAGGAGCACTGAAGCTTTCTTT

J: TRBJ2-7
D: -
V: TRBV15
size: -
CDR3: CATSREIHTEQYF
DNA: TGTGCCACCAGCAGAGAAATCCACACCGAGCAGTACTTC

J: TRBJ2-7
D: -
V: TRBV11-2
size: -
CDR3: CASSLDGGTSAYEQYF
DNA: TGTGCCAGCAGCTTAGACGGCGGGACTTCCGCCTACGAGCAGTACTTC

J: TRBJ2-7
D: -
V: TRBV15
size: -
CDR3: CATSRDTGSYEQYF
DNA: TGTGCCACCAGCAGAGACACAGGGTCCTACGAGCAGTACTTC

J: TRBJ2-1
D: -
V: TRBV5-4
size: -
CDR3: CASSPGREQRNEQFF
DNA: TGTGCCAGCAGCCCCGGACGGGAGCAGCGCAATGAGCAGTTCTTC

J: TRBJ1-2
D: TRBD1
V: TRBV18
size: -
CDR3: CASSPPVGQGKIYGYTF
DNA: TGTGCCAGCTCACCACCGGTAGGACAGGGCAAAATCTATGGCTACACCTTC

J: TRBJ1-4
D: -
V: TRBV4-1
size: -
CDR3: CASSQPGGLKNEKLFF
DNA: TGCGCCAGCAGCCAACCCGGGGGACTCAAAAATGAAAAACTGTTTTTT

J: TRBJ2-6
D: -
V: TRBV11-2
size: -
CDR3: CASSLEGSSGANVLTF
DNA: TGTGCCAGCAGCTTAGAGGGGAGCTCTGGGGCCAACGTCCTGACTTTC

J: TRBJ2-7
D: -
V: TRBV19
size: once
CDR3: CASKAGQEQYF
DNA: TGTGCCAGTAAAGCAGGGCAGGAGCAGTACTTC

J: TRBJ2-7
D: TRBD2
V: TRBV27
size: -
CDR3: CASSLRMWTSTTPYEQYF
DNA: TGTGCCAGCAGTTTAAGGATGTGGACTAGTACCACCCCCTACGAGCAGTACTTC

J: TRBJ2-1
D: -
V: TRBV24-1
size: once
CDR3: CATGSIGKNEQFF
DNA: TGTGCCACCGGCTCGATTGGCAAAAATGAGCAGTTCTTC

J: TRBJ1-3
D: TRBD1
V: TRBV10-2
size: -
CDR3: CASTPGQSMGNTIYF
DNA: TGCGCCAGCACCCCGGGACAGTCTATGGGAAACACCATATATTTT

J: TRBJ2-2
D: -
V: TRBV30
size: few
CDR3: CAWSKDFNTGELFF
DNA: TGTGCCTGGAGTAAGGACTTCAACACCGGGGAGCTGTTTTTT

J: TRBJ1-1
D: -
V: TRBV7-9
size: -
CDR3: CASSLRELSTEAFF
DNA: TGTGCCAGCAGCTTAAGGGAGTTAAGTACTGAAGCTTTCTTT

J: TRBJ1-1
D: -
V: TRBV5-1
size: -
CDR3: CASSQDSVNTEAFF
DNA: TGCGCCAGCAGCCAAGACAGCGTCAACACTGAAGCTTTCTTT

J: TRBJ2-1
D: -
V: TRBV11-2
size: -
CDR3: CASSLARRTGNEQFF
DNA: TGTGCCAGCAGCTTAGCTAGAAGGACGGGAAATGAGCAGTTCTTC

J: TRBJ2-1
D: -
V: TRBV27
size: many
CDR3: CASTLHLGGNNEQFF
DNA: TGTGCCAGCACCCTCCACCTCGGCGGAAACAATGAGCAGTTCTTC

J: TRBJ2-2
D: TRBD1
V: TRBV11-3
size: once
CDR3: CASSLPPGQGATGELFF
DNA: TGTGCCAGCAGCCTCCCCCCGGGACAGGGGGCCACCGGGGAGCTGTTTTTT

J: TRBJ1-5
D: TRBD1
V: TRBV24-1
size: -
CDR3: CATSDLRTGGPYSNQPQHF
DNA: TGTGCCACCAGTGATTTGAGGACAGGGGGCCCATATAGCAATCAGCCCCAGCATTTT

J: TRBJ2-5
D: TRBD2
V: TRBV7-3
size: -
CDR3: CASSRTSGAQETQYF
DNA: TGTGCCAGCAGCCGGACTAGCGGGGCCCAAGAGACCCAGTACTTC

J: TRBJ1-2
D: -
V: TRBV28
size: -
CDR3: CASSLSSDRYGYTF
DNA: TGTGCCAGCAGTTTATCTTCAGACAGATATGGCTACACCTTC

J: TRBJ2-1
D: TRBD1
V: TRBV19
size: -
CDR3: CASTRQGIDEQFF
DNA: TGTGCCAGTACTAGACAGGGGATCGATGAGCAGTTCTTC

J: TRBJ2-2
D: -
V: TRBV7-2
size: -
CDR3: CASRLAVVTGELFF
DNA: TGTGCCAGCAGGCTAGCCGTGGTCACCGGGGAGCTGTTTTTT

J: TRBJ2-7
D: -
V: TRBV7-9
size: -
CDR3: CASSLASVYEQYF
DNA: TGTGCCAGCAGCTTAGCGTCGGTTTACGAGCAGTACTTC

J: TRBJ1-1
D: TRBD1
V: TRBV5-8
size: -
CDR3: CASSLLRGLNTEAFF
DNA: TGTGCCAGCAGCTTGCTGAGGGGGCTCAACACTGAAGCTTTCTTT

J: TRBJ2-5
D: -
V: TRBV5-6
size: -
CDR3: CASTPATASRETQYF
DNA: TGTGCCAGCACCCCGGCTACGGCTAGCCGAGAGACCCAGTACTTC

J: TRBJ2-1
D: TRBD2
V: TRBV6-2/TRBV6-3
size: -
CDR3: CASSYSRGGLNEQFF
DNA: TGTGCCAGCAGTTACTCGCGGGGGGGTCTGAATGAGCAGTTCTTC

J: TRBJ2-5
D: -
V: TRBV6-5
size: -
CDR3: CASRNGGLQETQYF
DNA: TGTGCCAGCAGGAATGGGGGGTTACAAGAGACCCAGTACTTC

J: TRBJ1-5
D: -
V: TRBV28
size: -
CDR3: CAIGSQIYSNQPQHF
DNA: TGTGCCATCGGATCACAGATCTATAGCAATCAGCCCCAGCATTTT

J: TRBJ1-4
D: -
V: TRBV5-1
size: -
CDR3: CASSLDPLTTNEKLFF
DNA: TGCGCCAGCAGCTTGGATCCCCTAACAACTAATGAAAAACTGTTTTTT

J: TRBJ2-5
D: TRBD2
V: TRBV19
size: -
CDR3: CASSPSGGAGTQYF
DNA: TGTGCCAGTAGTCCTAGCGGGGGGGCGGGGACCCAGTACTTC

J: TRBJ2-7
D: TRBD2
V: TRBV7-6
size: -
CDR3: CASSLAPPGLAYEQYF
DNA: TGTGCCAGCAGCTTAGCTCCTCCGGGACTAGCGTACGAGCAGTACTTC

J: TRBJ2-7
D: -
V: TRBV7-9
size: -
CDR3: CASSLVREDEQYF
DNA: TGTGCCAGCAGCTTAGTCCGCGAGGACGAGCAGTACTTC

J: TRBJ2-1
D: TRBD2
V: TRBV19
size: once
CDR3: CASSTSGGLNEQFF
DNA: TGTGCCAGTAGCACTAGCGGGGGGCTCAATGAGCAGTTCTTC

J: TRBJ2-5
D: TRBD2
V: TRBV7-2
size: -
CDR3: CASSLLGGAQETQYF
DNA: TGTGCCAGCAGCTTACTCGGGGGGGCCCAAGAGACCCAGTACTTC

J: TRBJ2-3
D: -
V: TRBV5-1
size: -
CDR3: CASSPVGATDTQYF
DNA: TGCGCCAGCAGCCCGGTAGGGGCCACAGATACGCAGTATTTT

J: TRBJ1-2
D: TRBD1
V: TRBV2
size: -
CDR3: CASKQGANYGYTF
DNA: TGTGCCAGTAAACAGGGGGCTAACTATGGCTACACCTTC

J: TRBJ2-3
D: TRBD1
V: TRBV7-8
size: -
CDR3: CASSLTGGEDTQYF
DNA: TGTGCCAGCAGCTTGACAGGGGGCGAGGATACGCAGTATTTT

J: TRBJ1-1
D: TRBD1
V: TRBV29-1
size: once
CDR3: CSVDPGDRATEAFF
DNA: TGCAGCGTTGATCCCGGGGACAGGGCCACTGAAGCTTTCTTT

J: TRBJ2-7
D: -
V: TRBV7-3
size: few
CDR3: CASSLSGRGSYEQYF
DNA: TGTGCCAGCAGCTTATCTGGAAGGGGATCCTACGAGCAGTACTTC

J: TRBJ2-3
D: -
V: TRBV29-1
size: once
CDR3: CSLRVQGTDTQYF
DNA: TGCAGCCTCAGGGTTCAAGGGACAGATACGCAGTATTTT